The clone carrying this TCR beta chain has ten or more counts. This sample is drawn from a study of neurological immune-mediated disorders. TCRdb recomputed calls from the 5' RACE reads with MiXCR, one row per CDR3 protein. The sample gives more than 60,000 distinct CDR3 sequences, 3.7% of which show up once; less than 2.5% is in the top ten. Per the germline V gene, CDR1 is SGHAT and CDR2 is FQNNGV. J lost 0 bases, V lost 3 bases, and 1 base had no gene match. The CDR3 consists of 14 residues. The material sequenced was PBMCs. The clonotype comes from a woman in her forties or fifties with multiple sclerosis. The chain recombines TRBV11-2 with TRBJ2-7, with 8 positions matching TRBD1. CDR3 coding DNA: TGTGCCAGCAGCTTTACAGGGGGCTCCTACGAGCAGTACTTC. It encodes CASSFTGGSYEQYF.